Below are 11 T cell receptor beta chains sequenced from a single sample in a study of T cell repertoires in cytomegalovirus infection. TCRdb reprocessed the reads via MiXCR and lists one record per CDR3 protein. This table has about 600,000 distinct CDR3 sequences, approximately 25% appearing once. Input material: CD8+ T cells from PBMCs. The receptors stem from a human donor in good health (CMV status not recorded). Some clones in this sample may be carry-over from other donors' samples.

This chain uses TRBV7-9 with TRBJ1-1, with a possible D match to TRBD1 (6 bases). V dropped 2 bases and J dropped 1 base, with 11 bases sitting between them. The germline CDR1 and CDR2 sequences are SEHNR and FQNEAQ (reference sequence). This CDR3 spans 15 amino acids. The DNA of the CDR3 is TGTGCCAGCAGCTTACCCGGCAGGGGGAACACTGAAGCTTTCTTT. It codes for CASSLPGRGNTEAFF.

This rearrangement joins TRBV6-2 or TRBV6-3 to TRBJ2-5; D might be TRBD1 (5 bases). Trimming removed 7 bases from V and 7 bases from J, with 10 bases in between. The germline gives CDR1 MNHEY, CDR2 SVGEGT. The length of the CDR3 is 11 residues. As DNA, the CDR3 is TGTGCCAGCACAGTTGACAGGACCCAGTACTTC. This gives the protein CASTVDRTQYF.

This clonotype occurred a few times. The chain uses TRBV6-6 and TRBJ2-7, with 14 bases that match TRBD2. This CDR3 has 16 amino acids. Per the germline V gene, CDR1 is MNHNY and CDR2 is SVGAGI (reference sequence). V dropped 5 bases and J dropped 3; count of bases not matched to a gene: 6. CDR3 in DNA: TGTGCCAGCAGTGAGGGACTAGCGGGGGTCGACTACGAGCAGTACTTC. It is translated as CASSEGLAGVDYEQYF.

The chain joins TRBV29-1 to TRBJ2-1, with D hard to call. The CDR3 length is 15 residues. Germline lookup yields CDR1 SQVTM and CDR2 ANQGSEA. The V end lost 0 bases, the J end lost 0 bases, and 9 bases lay between the germline ends. The CDR3 region is CSVEDTETSYNEQFF. CDR3 DNA sequence: TGCAGCGTTGAAGACACGGAAACCTCCTACAATGAGCAGTTCTTC.

This clonotype has only a few counts. J is TRBJ2-2 and V is TRBV24-1; TRBD1 might be the D (6 bases). The V and J ends lost 4 bases and 5 bases respectively, with 7 bases between them. CDR3 size: 13 residues. Germline CDR1 is KGHDR and CDR2 is SFDVKD. The CDR3 bases are TGTGCCACCAGTGAAAGGGGGACCGGGGAGCTGTTTTTT. Translation gives CATSERGTGELFF.

This clonotype was detected ten times or more. The chain employs TRBV6-1 and TRBJ1-5; weak D call: TRBD1 (6 bases). Trimming stripped 7 bases from V and 2 bases from J, with 15 bases between. The germline V gene encodes CDR1 MNHNS and CDR2 SASEGT. This CDR3 has 15 amino acids. CDR3 sequence reads: CASIQGPYGNQPQHF. The CDR3, as DNA: TGTGCCAGCATCCAGGGGCCGTACGGCAATCAGCCCCAGCATTTT.

The sample holds many counts of this clonotype. The chain recombines TRBV28 with TRBJ2-4; D not certain. The CDR3 spans 15 residues. Germline loops: CDR1 MDHEN, CDR2 SYDVKM. The V and J ends lost 4 bases and 4 bases respectively, with 14 bases between them. CDR3 amino acids: CASSSYHRLKNIQYF. DNA of the CDR3: TGTGCCAGCAGTTCGTACCACCGGTTGAAAAACATTCAGTACTTC.

This clonotype appeared a few times. The V and J genes are TRBV6-2 or TRBV6-3 and TRBJ2-1, with D possibly being TRBD1 or TRBD2 (6 bases each). Germline CDR1 MNHEY, CDR2 SVGEGT. The CDR3 sequence is 20 residues long. V was clipped by 9 bases and J by 8 bases, with 38 bases between them. This CDR3 reads CASGQNPLGGLNPRDDEQFF. In DNA, the CDR3 is TGTGCCAGTGGACAGAACCCTCTGGGGGGCCTAAACCCAAGAGACGATGAGCAGTTCTTC.

In this sample, this clonotype turned up a few times. V usage is TRBV15 and J usage is TRBJ1-1, with D hard to call. The CDR3 has 12 residues. The germline V gene encodes CDR1 LNHNV and CDR2 YYDKDF (reference sequence). V lost 2 bases, J lost 8 bases, and 9 bases lay in between. CDR3 loop: CATSRYAEEAFF. CDR3 nucleotide sequence: TGTGCCACCAGCAGATATGCAGAGGAAGCTTTCTTT.

J is TRBJ2-1 and V is TRBV6-4, with 11 bases matching TRBD2. Germline CDR1 and CDR2: MRHNA and SNTAGT. CDR3 length: 14 amino acids. V dropped 3 bases and J dropped 9; count of bases not matched to a gene: 4. The CDR3 loop reads CASSELAGAGEQFF. CDR3 DNA: TGTGCCAGCAGTGAACTAGCGGGGGCTGGTGAGCAGTTCTTC.

This clonotype was seen at least ten times. The genes are TRBV28 and TRBJ1-2; TRBD1 matches at 11 bases. With 0 bases clipped from V and 4 bases from J, the junction kept 1 base outside the gene matches. CDR3 length: 15 amino acids. CDR1 and CDR2 (germline): MDHEN, SYDVKM. The CDR3 here is CASSLWDRGPYGYTF. The CDR3, as DNA: TGTGCCAGCAGTTTATGGGACAGGGGGCCCTATGGCTACACCTTC.